These 31 T cell receptor beta chains came from one sample sequenced in a study of control samples from healthy donors and cancer patients. Data came from immunoSEQ multiplex PCR; TCRdb stores just in-frame clones and leaves some out. The sample yields some 150,000 clones, 94% seen once. Sequencing input: blood. These receptors were obtained from a man aged 40-55 years in good health.

The J gene is TRBJ2-1, the V gene TRBV5-1; TRBD1 matches 10 bases. The CDR3 is made up of 15 amino acids. After removal of 4 bases from V and 7 bases from J, the junction contained 8 bases not matched to a gene. Germline values: CDR1 SGHRS, CDR2 YFSETQ. The CDR3 loop reads CASSRRGTGDNEQFF. CDR3 nucleotides: TGCGCCAGCAGCCGGCGGGGGACAGGGGATAATGAGCAGTTCTTC.

This sequence joins TRBV27 and TRBJ2-7; TRBD2 might be the D (5 bases). V dropped 3 bases and J dropped 7 bases, with 13 bases sitting between them. This CDR3 has 13 amino acids. Per germline, CDR1 MNHEY and CDR2 SMNVEV (reference sequence). Written as DNA, the CDR3 is TGTGCCAGCAGTTTTAGGCCTACGGGGGAGCAGTACTTC. It yields the protein CASSFRPTGEQYF.

V is TRBV27 and J is TRBJ1-4, with D tentatively TRBD1 (6 bases). Trimming took off 9 bases at V and 7 bases at J, with 15 bases between the two ends. Per the germline V gene, CDR1 is MNHEY and CDR2 is SMNVEV (reference sequence). This CDR3 is 13 amino acids long. CDR3 nucleotide sequence: TGTGCCAGGTCACAGGGAAAGGGTGAAAAACTGTTTTTT. The encoded protein is CARSQGKGEKLFF.

The chain couples TRBV10-3 to TRBJ2-7; maybe TRBD1 (6 bases). The germline CDR1 and CDR2 sequences are ENHRY and SYGVKD. The ends were cut back, 10 bases at V and 9 bases at J, with 28 bases in the middle. This CDR3 has 15 residues. The DNA for the CDR3 is TGTGCCACCAACTGGGAGCAGGGGATTTCTTTCGGGCAGTACTTC. Translated, it gives CATNWEQGISFGQYF.

As DNA, the CDR3 is TGTGCCAGCAGCCAAGATGGGGGGCGGGGGCGTTATGGCTACACCTTC. Amino acid sequence: CASSQDGGRGRYGYTF. The chain combines TRBV3-1 (or the pseudogene TRBV3-2) with TRBJ1-2; tentatively, D is TRBD1 (6 bases). Germline lookup yields CDR1 LGHDT and CDR2 YNNKEL (reference sequence). CDR3 size: 16 residues. Trimming stripped 0 bases from V and 5 bases from J, with 16 bases between.

V is TRBV9 and J is TRBJ2-6; tentatively, D is TRBD1 (6 bases). CDR1 is SGDLS and CDR2 is YYNGEE in the germline V gene. V lost 0 bases and J 1 base, leaving 17 bases between the germline ends. There are 19 residues in the CDR3. The CDR3 reads CASSVEYRATPSGANVLTF. CDR3 nucleotide sequence: TGTGCCAGCAGCGTAGAATACAGGGCTACCCCTTCTGGGGCCAACGTCCTGACTTTC.

V is TRBV10-3 and J is TRBJ1-6; D call uncertain. Between the trimmed V and J ends, which lost 3 bases and 9 bases, there was a span of 3 bases. The CDR3 is 11 amino acids. Germline values: CDR1 ENHRY, CDR2 SYGVKD. Written as DNA, the CDR3 is TGTGCCATCAGTGAAGGTTCACCCCTCCACTTT. Its protein is CAISEGSPLHF.

The rearrangement links TRBV5-4 to TRBJ2-3; 8 bases agree with TRBD2. J lost 4 bases, V lost 0 bases, and 10 bases had no gene match. This CDR3 contains 17 residues. The germline CDR1 and CDR2 sequences are SGHNT and YYREEE (reference sequence). The CDR3 protein is CASSLGGSGAVADTQYF. The CDR3 DNA follows: TGTGCCAGCAGCTTGGGGGGTAGCGGGGCCGTAGCAGATACGCAGTATTTT.

The chain employs TRBV5-1 and TRBJ2-7, with a tentative D call TRBD2 (5 bases). Germline values: CDR1 SGHRS, CDR2 YFSETQ. V lost 1 base to trimming and J lost 0 bases, with 5 bases between them. The CDR3 runs 13 residues. CDR3 sequence reads: CASSLTSSYEQYF. The CDR3 DNA sequence: TGCGCCAGCAGCTTGACTAGCTCCTACGAGCAGTACTTC.

CDR3 sequence (DNA): TGTGCCAGCAGCTTACCGGGCCGTTATAGCAATCAGCCCCAGCATTTT. This encodes CASSLPGRYSNQPQHF. The chain is built from TRBV7-6 and TRBJ1-5, with no clear D. This CDR3 is built from 16 residues. From germline, CDR1 is SGHVS and CDR2 FNYEAQ. The V end was cut by 2 bases, the J end by 0 bases, with 11 bases between.

This rearrangement joins TRBV5-1 to TRBJ1-6; D not certain. The CDR3 sequence is 13 residues long. Trimming took 5 bases from V and 7 from J, leaving 10 bases between them. Germline CDR1 SGHRS, CDR2 YFSETQ. CDR3 bases: TGCGCCAGCAGGGAGTCTCAGAATTCACCCCTCCACTTT. Translation gives CASRESQNSPLHF.

The chain combines TRBV6-2 or TRBV6-3 with TRBJ2-1; D is uncertain. This CDR3 is 12 amino acids long. Germline V gene sequence: CDR1 MNHEY, CDR2 SVGEGT. V gave up 0 bases and J gave up 12 bases, with 9 bases separating them. CDR3 sequence reads: CASSYSYFGQFF. CDR3 in DNA: TGTGCCAGCAGTTACTCATACTTTGGGCAGTTCTTC.

The genes are TRBV11-2 and TRBJ1-3, with 9 nucleotides matching TRBD1. CDR1 is SGHAT and CDR2 is FQNNGV in the germline V gene. Losses at the gene ends were 5 bases for V and 9 bases for J; bases not matched to a gene: 11. CDR3 length equals 15 residues. In DNA, the CDR3 is TGTGCCAGCAGCACCTCGGGACAGGGAGTTGGCACCATATATTTT. This gives the protein CASSTSGQGVGTIYF.

The chain has TRBV7-9 and TRBJ2-7; perhaps TRBD2 as D (6 bases). The CDR3 sequence is 13 residues long. Trimming left V 2 bases short and J 5 bases short, with 10 bases between. Germline CDR1 SEHNR, CDR2 FQNEAQ (reference sequence). This CDR3 reads CASSLKEGDEQYF. The CDR3 DNA sequence: TGTGCCAGCAGCTTAAAGGAGGGCGACGAGCAGTACTTC.

This chain joins TRBV6-1 and TRBJ1-5; no reliable D call. Germline values: CDR1 MNHNS, CDR2 SASEGT. The CDR3 totals 15 residues. Deletions cut 3 bases from V and 2 bases from J, with 11 bases between. The CDR3 protein is CASSDGPMGNQPQHF. In nucleotides, the CDR3 is TGTGCCAGCAGTGACGGACCCATGGGCAATCAGCCCCAGCATTTT.

This chain links TRBV5-4 with TRBJ1-2, with D perhaps matching TRBD1 (6 bases). Germline CDR1 reads SGHNT; CDR2 reads YYREEE (reference sequence). The CDR3 contains 13 residues. V lost 1 base, J lost 4 bases, and 8 bases lay in between. This CDR3 is CASSLTGSYGYTF. For the CDR3, the DNA is TGTGCCAGCAGCTTGACAGGGAGCTATGGCTACACCTTC.

Note on this clone: The same CDR3 also results from other DNA sequences found in this sample. The V gene is TRBV12-5, the J gene TRBJ2-1; TRBD2 matches at 10 bases. The V and J ends lost 7 bases and 5 bases, in that order; junction bases with no gene match: 8. The germline CDR1 and CDR2 sequences are LGHNT and FRNRAP. The CDR3 has 15 residues. In DNA, the CDR3 is TGTGCTAGTGCCACTAGCGGGAAAGGGGACAATGAGCAGTTCTTC. Its translation is CASATSGKGDNEQFF.

This rearrangement joins TRBV5-1 to TRBJ1-6; D remains ambiguous. The V end was cut by 0 bases, the J end by 7 bases, with 14 bases between. This CDR3 region has 16 residues. Germline V lookup: CDR1 SGHRS, CDR2 YFSETQ. For the CDR3, the DNA is TGCGCCAGCAGCTTGGATGTCGGCCAAGTCAATTCACCCCTCCACTTT. Its protein is CASSLDVGQVNSPLHF.

The chain is built from TRBV6-6 and TRBJ2-6; D unresolved. V lost 5 bases to trimming and J lost 0 bases, with 11 bases between them. The CDR3 spans 16 residues. Looked up from germline, CDR1 is MNHNY and CDR2 is SVGAGI (reference sequence). The CDR3 region has the DNA TGTGCCAGCAGTCCTGCCCTTTTCTCTGGGGCCAACGTCCTGACTTTC. It codes for CASSPALFSGANVLTF.

This clone occurred once. The chain employs TRBV11-2 and TRBJ1-6; maybe TRBD1 (5 bases). Germline V gene data show CDR1 as SGHAT and CDR2 as FQNNGV. This CDR3 comprises 15 residues. Trimming removed 2 bases from V and 10 bases from J, with 15 bases in between. In DNA, the CDR3 is TGTGCCAGCAGCTTATTGGAAAGGGGCCGGTCACCCCTCCACTTT. It is translated as CASSLLERGRSPLHF. Looking up the rest from reference TRBV11-2 and TRBJ1-6 gives the full variable domain: EAGVAQSPRYKIIEKRQSVAFWCNPISGHATLYWYQQILGQGPKLLIQFQNNGVVDDSQLPKDRFSAERLKGVDSTLKIQPAKLEDSAVYLCASSLLERGRSPLHFGNGTRLTVT.

The J gene is TRBJ2-1, the V gene TRBV5-1; D not resolved. Germline loops: CDR1 SGHRS, CDR2 YFSETQ. The CDR3 consists of 15 residues. V lost 7 bases to trimming and J lost 0 bases, with 14 bases between them. The CDR3 loop reads CASRTDWSSYNEQFF. The CDR3 bases are TGCGCCAGCCGAACCGACTGGAGCTCCTACAATGAGCAGTTCTTC.

The DNA for the CDR3 is TGTGCCAGCAGTTACCCAGAGCGGGGGCGAGTCGAGCAGTACTTC. This translates into CASSYPERGRVEQYF. The rearrangement joins TRBV6-5 to TRBJ2-7, with 8 bases aligning to TRBD2. The CDR3 spans 15 residues. V was pared by 2 bases and J by 6 bases, with 9 bases of the junction left unmatched. The V gene's germline CDR1 is MNHEY and CDR2 SVGAGI.

The J gene is TRBJ2-5, the V gene TRBV18, with TRBD2 matching over 13 bases. CDR3 length equals 18 residues. Per the germline V gene, CDR1 is KGHSH and CDR2 is LQKENI. V trimming: 3 bases; J trimming: 2 bases; junction bases outside the gene matches: 9. CDR3 sequence reads: CASSPTSTSGRVQETQYF. The DNA of the CDR3 is TGTGCCAGCTCACCGACCTCTACTAGCGGGAGGGTTCAAGAGACCCAGTACTTC.

V gene TRBV2 combines with J gene TRBJ2-3; TRBD2 aligns across 11 bases. Germline CDR1 SNHLY, CDR2 FYNNEI. The CDR3 covers 15 residues. Unmatched junction bases numbered 5, after V lost 4 bases and J lost 5 bases. CDR3 coding DNA: TGTGCCAGCAGTGTTAGCGGGGGGGCGGTAGATACGCAGTATTTT. This gives the protein CASSVSGGAVDTQYF.

V and J are TRBV2 and TRBJ2-1; D not resolved. The CDR3 totals 15 residues. V dropped 6 bases and J dropped 0 bases, with 12 bases sitting between them. The germline gives CDR1 SNHLY, CDR2 FYNNEI. CDR3 coding DNA: TGTGCCAGCAGAGACCCAGGTATCTCCTACAATGAGCAGTTCTTC. Residues: CASRDPGISYNEQFF.

This clone appeared a single time. The chain is built from TRBV5-6 and TRBJ1-2; D is uncertain. The V end was cut by 0 bases, the J end by 3 bases, with 18 bases between. The CDR3 loop spans 17 amino acids. CDR1 is SGHDT, CDR2 YYEEEE, per germline. CDR3 nucleotide sequence: TGTGCCAGCAGCTTGGCGGAGGGTAGAGGTCCCCACTATGGCTACACCTTC. The encoded protein is CASSLAEGRGPHYGYTF. The full variable domain, with the rest looked up from reference TRBV5-6 and TRBJ1-2, is DAGVTQSPTHLIKTRGQQVTLRCSPKSGHDTVSWYQQALGQGPQFIFQYYEEEERQRGNFPDRFSGHQFPNYSSELNVNALLLGDSALYLCASSLAEGRGPHYGYTFGSGTRLTVV.

As DNA, the CDR3 is TGCAGTGCTAGTACTAGCTCCTACGAGCAGTACTTC. It specifies CSASTSSYEQYF. The chain uses TRBV20-1 and TRBJ2-7, with D tentatively TRBD2 (5 bases). Germline CDR1 reads DFQATT; CDR2 reads SNEGSKA (reference sequence). The CDR3 is made up of 12 amino acids. V lost 3 bases to trimming and J lost 0 bases, with 6 bases between them.

The chain couples TRBV11-1 to TRBJ1-1; D is unclear. This CDR3 has 13 amino acids. V lost 1 base, J lost 1 base, and 4 bases lay in between. Looked up from germline, CDR1 is SGHAT and CDR2 is FQDESV (reference sequence). The CDR3 coding sequence is TGTGCCAGCAGCTTAGGGGAGAACACTGAAGCTTTCTTT. It specifies CASSLGENTEAFF.

The chain links TRBV18 to TRBJ1-5, with a possible D match to TRBD1 (5 bases). This CDR3 has 14 amino acids. Per germline, CDR1 KGHSH and CDR2 LQKENI. The V end lost 2 bases, the J end lost 3 bases, and 8 bases lay between the germline ends. The CDR3 coding sequence is TGTGCCAGCTCACCATCAGGGTACAATCAGCCCCAGCATTTT. Protein product: CASSPSGYNQPQHF.

The CDR3 reads CASLQGRRYTF. Here the CDR3 DNA reads TGTGCCAGCCTACAGGGGCGAAGATACACCTTC. This chain connects TRBV2 to TRBJ1-2; 7 bases align to TRBD1. Trimming removed 8 bases from V and 11 bases from J; junction bases left unmatched: 8. Germline V gene lookup returns CDR1 SNHLY and CDR2 FYNNEI. This CDR3 is built from 11 residues.

The chain links TRBV28 to TRBJ1-6, with TRBD1 matching 7 bases. The CDR3 totals 14 residues. Germline-derived CDR1 and CDR2 are MDHEN and SYDVKM. V was pared by 6 bases and J by 5 bases, with 4 bases of the junction left unmatched. The CDR3 sequence: CASRTGTDNSPLHF. CDR3 nucleotides: TGTGCCAGCAGGACCGGGACAGATAATTCACCCCTCCACTTT.